The clone carrying this T cell receptor (beta chain) was detected only a few times. Its specificity is unknown. The entry originates in a study of cytomegalovirus exposure and HLA in healthy donors. Broader study findings: Rarity marked most TCR sequences, yet some public TCRs occurred in many donors.

Primers for the PCR totalled 60 Vbeta and 13 Jbeta. Data came from immunoSEQ multiplex PCR; TCRdb stores just in-frame clones and leaves some out. The sample has 150,000 or so clones, 76% seen once. The receptor comes from a male donor in good health and CMV-seronegative. Source material: PBMCs.

The DNA for the CDR3 is TGTGCCAGCAGCTTAAGTACAGGAAAGTACTTC. It codes for CASSLSTGKYF. The chain links TRBV7-9 to TRBJ2-5; the D gene is possibly TRBD1 (5 bases). V was cut by 2 bases and J by 12 bases, with 10 bases left in between. This CDR3 comprises 11 residues. CDR1 and CDR2 from the germline V gene are SEHNR and FQNEAQ (reference sequence).